Listed below are T cell receptor beta chains from one sample, sequenced in a study of early T cells in non-severe SARS-CoV-2 infection. MiXCR, applied by TCRdb to the 5' RACE reads, yields one record per CDR3 protein. Among nearly 30,000 distinct CDR3 sequences listed, 4% to 5.5% were seen once. Material for sequencing was whole blood. Every receptor here comes from an adult who was a healthcare worker with PCR-confirmed SARS-CoV-2 infection or an uninfected control (not recorded which). The CDR3 runs from the conserved cysteine through the conserved F or W. The D gene is left open where the match is weak. The size of a clone is reported for some rows only, either as once, few or many, or as a class for expanded clones.

TRBJ2-3 | TRBD1 | many | TRBV29-1 | CSVEDRLGVQGGTDTQYF | TGCAGCGTTGAAGATCGTTTAGGTGTACAGGGGGGCACAGATACGCAGTATTTT
TRBJ1-2 | TRBD1 | - | TRBV5-5 | CASSFGQGRYYGYTF | TGTGCCAGCAGCTTTGGACAGGGGCGGTACTATGGCTACACCTTC
TRBJ2-5 | TRBD2 | many | TRBV9 | CASSVSSGQETQYF | TGTGCCAGCAGCGTATCTAGCGGGCAAGAGACCCAGTACTTC
TRBJ2-7 | TRBD1 | - | TRBV6-6 | CASSPRGTGGYEQYF | TGTGCCAGCAGTCCCCGGGGGACAGGGGGTTACGAGCAGTACTTC
TRBJ1-4 | - | - | TRBV15 | CATSRDFNSLSRF | TGTGCCACCAGCAGAGATTTTAATTCCCTCTCCCGTTTT
TRBJ2-6 | - | many | TRBV6-5 | CASSYSSSSGGANVLTF | TGTGCCAGCAGTTACTCGTCATCGTCGGGTGGGGCCAACGTCCTGACTTTC
TRBJ1-2 | - | many | TRBV20-1 | CSARATPNYGYTF | TGCAGTGCTAGGGCAACCCCTAACTATGGCTACACCTTC
TRBJ2-2 | - | few | TRBV3-1 | CASSQGPITGELFF | TGTGCCAGCAGCCAGGGACCAATCACCGGGGAGCTGTTTTTT
TRBJ2-1 | - | many | TRBV2 | CASSEGQVRVNEQFF | TGTGCCAGCAGTGAGGGTCAGGTGAGGGTCAATGAGCAGTTCTTC
TRBJ1-2 | TRBD1 | many | TRBV5-5 | CASSQGQLNYGYTF | TGTGCCAGCAGCCAGGGACAGTTGAACTATGGCTACACCTTC
TRBJ1-4 | - | many | TRBV29-1 | CSVGSGREKLFF | TGCAGCGTTGGATCCGGGCGTGAAAAACTGTTTTTT
TRBJ1-4 | - | many | TRBV14 | CASSQLQGTTEKLFF | TGTGCCAGCAGCCAACTGCAGGGGACGACAGAAAAACTGTTTTTT
TRBJ2-5 | - | many | TRBV7-8 | CASTPNGQGGQETQYF | TGTGCCAGCACCCCAAATGGGCAGGGGGGCCAAGAGACCCAGTACTTC
TRBJ2-5 | - | many | TRBV7-2 | CASSLRGVQETQYF | TGTGCCAGCAGCTTACGAGGGGTCCAAGAGACCCAGTACTTC
TRBJ2-1 | - | few | TRBV6-1 | CASFSGAYNEQFF | TGTGCCAGCTTTAGCGGAGCGTACAATGAGCAGTTCTTC
TRBJ2-3 | - | few | TRBV6-5 | CASSYGPTDTQYF | TGTGCCAGCAGTTACGGGCCAACAGATACGCAGTATTTT
TRBJ2-7 | - | many | TRBV27 | CASSLKQFGSQYF | TGTGCCAGCAGTTTAAAGCAGTTTGGGAGCCAGTACTTC
TRBJ2-7 | - | many | TRBV6-6 | CASSSSHYEQYF | TGTGCCAGCAGTTCTTCACACTACGAGCAGTACTTC
TRBJ1-5 | - | many | TRBV30 | CACPELLQPQHF | TGTGCCTGTCCCGAGTTATTGCAGCCCCAGCATTTT
TRBJ2-3 | - | many | TRBV12-3/TRBV12-4 | CASSLPGTDTQYF | TGTGCCAGCAGTTTACCTGGCACAGATACGCAGTATTTT
TRBJ1-5 | - | many | TRBV4-3 | CASSQVAFNNQPQHF | TGCGCCAGCAGCCAAGTAGCATTCAACAATCAGCCCCAGCATTTT
TRBJ2-5 | - | many | TRBV20-1 | CSARHYDETQYF | TGCAGTGCTAGGCACTACGACGAGACCCAGTACTTC
TRBJ2-2 | - | many | TRBV3-1 | CASSRLDKTTNTGELFF | TGTGCCAGCAGCCGGCTGGACAAGACCACGAACACCGGGGAGCTGTTTTTT
TRBJ1-1 | - | many | TRBV30 | CAWERGMGTEAFF | TGTGCCTGGGAGCGCGGGATGGGGACTGAAGCTTTCTTT
TRBJ2-7 | TRBD1 | few | TRBV2 | CATSRDRDYEQYF | TGTGCCACATCCCGGGACAGGGACTACGAGCAGTACTTC
TRBJ2-1 | - | many | TRBV7-8 | CASSLTSFEQFF | TGTGCCAGCAGCTTGACTAGTTTTGAGCAGTTCTTC
TRBJ1-1 | - | - | TRBV6-2/TRBV6-3 | CASYPDGVIGTEAFF | TGTGCCAGCTACCCTGACGGGGTAATCGGCACTGAAGCTTTCTTT
TRBJ2-2 | - | - | TRBV5-5 | CASRYSTPGELFF | TGTGCCAGCAGATACTCTACCCCCGGGGAGCTGTTTTTT
TRBJ1-5 | TRBD1 | many | TRBV9 | CASSVGGTGVQPQHF | TGTGCCAGCAGCGTAGGAGGGACAGGGGTCCAGCCCCAGCATTTT
TRBJ1-6 | - | medium-sized | TRBV14 | CASSQDLGPYNSPLHF | TGTGCCAGCAGCCAAGACTTGGGACCCTATAATTCACCCCTCCACTTT
TRBJ2-5 | TRBD1 | many | TRBV6-2/TRBV6-3 | CASSRPSTGGRETQYF | TGTGCCAGCAGTCGACCCTCCACAGGGGGCCGGGAGACCCAGTACTTC
TRBJ1-4 | - | - | TRBV21-1 | CASSKGGRRRVYEKLFF | TGTGCCAGCAGCAAAGGAGGGAGGCGCAGGGTTTATGAAAAACTGTTTTTT